These 2 T cell receptor beta chains were sequenced from one sample in a study of cytomegalovirus exposure and HLA in healthy donors. The primer mix had 60 Vbeta and 13 Jbeta primers. Measured with immunoSEQ multiplex PCR; TCRdb has only the in-frame clones, and not every one. The sample has about 82,000 clones. Sequenced sample: PBMCs. All receptors derive from a woman in her thirties in good health and CMV-seronegative.

DNA for the CDR3: TGTGCCAGCTCACCACGGGCTGGAGAGACCCAGTACTTC. Protein product: CASSPRAGETQYF. The V gene is TRBV18, the J gene TRBJ2-5; D not resolved. Germline CDR1 is KGHSH and CDR2 is LQKENI. The CDR3 is 13 residues long. The V end was cut by 1 base, the J end by 4 bases, with 7 bases between.

The chain has TRBV4-1 and TRBJ2-7; D might be TRBD2 (6 bases). The germline V and J ends were trimmed by 5 bases and 0 bases, with 14 bases remaining between them. CDR3 length: 15 residues. Germline CDR1 is MGHRA and CDR2 is YSYEKL. The chain's CDR3 is CASSLGRSLSYEQYF. The CDR3 bases are TGCGCCAGCAGCTTAGGGAGGAGCCTCTCCTACGAGCAGTACTTC.